This TCR beta chain was captured by sequencing in a study of T cell changes during pregnancy in multiple sclerosis. CDR3 length: 15 amino acids. Germline V gene data show CDR1 as SGHNT and CDR2 as YYREEE (reference sequence). J lost 2 bases, V lost 4 bases, and 4 bases had no gene match. Clones were read by immunoSEQ multiplex PCR, and TCRdb kept only the in-frame ones, dropping some. The repertoire holds tens of thousands of clones, with roughly 88% as singletons. The rearrangement links TRBV5-4 to TRBJ2-7; TRBD2 matches at 12 bases. The sample was peripheral blood, taken in the second trimester of pregnancy. The receptor was derived from a female donor in good health, enrolled as a control in a pregnancy study. CDR3 sequence reads: CASSPTSGGPYEQYF. The DNA of the CDR3 is TGTGCCAGCAGCCCGACTAGCGGGGGACCCTACGAGCAGTACTTC.